The source of this T cell receptor beta chain is a study of T cells in Graves' hyperthyroidism and ophthalmopathy (dated by TCRdb to the late 2010s). About the full investigation: Peripheral blood samples were taken at initial diagnosis, before any treatment was given. TCR V-J signatures able to tell the groups apart were searched for in a discovery cohort of more than 90 patients, of whom 40 to 45 had Graves' ophthalmopathy and about 60 had stable Graves' hyperthyroidism. Once sampling was done, hyperthyroidism patients were given methimazole at a starting dose of 30 mg daily, whereas ophthalmopathy patients were given high-dose intravenous methylprednisolone. TCR Vbeta CDR3 sequencing of fewer than 150 peripheral blood samples (over 40 ophthalmopathy, 75 hyperthyroidism and some 17 progressor patients) is reported in the paper. Thyroid tissue and blood T-cell repertoires from six Graves' hyperthyroidism patients were also compared in the study. The roughly 100 discovery patients were randomly divided into training and test sets at a 7:3 ratio. Prospective prediction of ophthalmopathy was tested in an independent validation cohort consisting of 18 to 20 hyperthyroidism patients and about 17 patients who later progressed to ophthalmopathy.

The full study reports these points: During validation, the model predicted progression to ophthalmopathy a median of approximately six months ahead of onset, with around 71% sensitivity and less than 85% specificity. No statistical method was used to set the sample size in advance, and investigators knew the group allocation. Blood samples also contained most of the expanded thyroid clonotypes (frequency above 0.001), which suggests that blood repertoires may reflect thyroid immune responses. In cross-validation, a model built on a 13 V-J signature told ophthalmopathy apart from stable hyperthyroidism with over 85% sensitivity and about 81% specificity, and in testing the same model reached 80%/75%.

Stable Graves' hyperthyroidism was defined as the absence of progression to ophthalmopathy over 18 months of follow-up. Hyperthyroidism patients were aged 18 to 65 years and newly diagnosed, with disease duration of less than 2 months. Any patient with an uncontrolled infection, another autoimmune disease, pregnancy or lactation was excluded. Clinical symptoms, serum thyroxine and TRAb, thyroid ultrasound, and orbital computed tomography formed the basis for the diagnoses. PBMCs were separated from 8 to 10 ml of fresh peripheral blood using Ficoll-Paque density gradient centrifugation. Total RNA was extracted with Trizol reagent, and quality was checked on an Agilent 2100 Bioanalyzer. The sample holds many counts of this clonotype. No cognate antigen has been identified for it. Base qualities are not at hand, and no much larger clone is one base apart. CDR1 and CDR2, looked up from the germline V gene, are SGHTA and FQGTGA. The CDR3 holds 17 amino acids from the cysteine to the phenylalanine. Solely the CDR3 DNA is kept, with 51 bases framed from the first base. A distance of 24 bases separates the germline ends of V and J, which lose 5 bases and 8 bases respectively.

TCR beta CDR3 regions were amplified from RNA transcripts. The first round of RT-PCR for the TCR CDR3 was performed with the HTBI primer set and the Qiagen OneStep RT-PCR kit. Libraries were constructed in a second round of multiplex PCR, after which size selection and purification were carried out. Sequencing of the libraries was done on an Illumina HiSeq2000 using paired-end 100 bp reads. The original methods were these. SOAPnuke was used to process the raw data, removing reads that contained adapters or uncalled bases, had a mean Phred below 15, or lacked an exact match to the constant primer or identifier. High-quality paired reads were merged using COPE v1.2.5, and each unique nucleotide sequence was defined as a clonotype. Clonotypes were aligned to IMGT TRBV, TRBD and TRBJ reference segments using MiTCR v1.1. Analysis was restricted to V-J combinations with a frequency above 0.0001, which covered 98% to 99.2% of repertoires. The TCS score was defined as the ratio of F50 (clonal expansion) to E x V (chaos), calculated using BLOSUM62-based TCRdist between CDR3 peptides within each V-J. Welch's t-statistics and random forest reduced around 510 V-J features to 10 to 15, which were used in a naive Bayes classifier (R e1071). The raw public reads went through TCRdb reprocessing: fastp at Q25, MiXCR clone calling, in-frame beta chains kept. Under each unique CDR3 protein, matching rows form one entry showing the most common genes and DNA. Here the V and J calls rest on TCRdb's processing, not on the authors' analysis. In this sample the table shows about 180,000 distinct CDR3 sequences, 15% to 20% of which occur a single time. In total, the top ten clones hold around 29% of the sample.

This TCR came from a woman in her forties or fifties with Graves' hyperthyroidism. The source material was blood. The rearrangement combines TRBV7-3 with TRBJ2-2, and TRBD1 may be the D gene, going by 6 matching bases. CDR3 sequence: CASSATLQGLGPGELFF. The DNA reads as follows: TGTGCCAGCAGCGCCACCCTACAGGGCCTAGGGCCTGGGGAGCTGTTTTTT.